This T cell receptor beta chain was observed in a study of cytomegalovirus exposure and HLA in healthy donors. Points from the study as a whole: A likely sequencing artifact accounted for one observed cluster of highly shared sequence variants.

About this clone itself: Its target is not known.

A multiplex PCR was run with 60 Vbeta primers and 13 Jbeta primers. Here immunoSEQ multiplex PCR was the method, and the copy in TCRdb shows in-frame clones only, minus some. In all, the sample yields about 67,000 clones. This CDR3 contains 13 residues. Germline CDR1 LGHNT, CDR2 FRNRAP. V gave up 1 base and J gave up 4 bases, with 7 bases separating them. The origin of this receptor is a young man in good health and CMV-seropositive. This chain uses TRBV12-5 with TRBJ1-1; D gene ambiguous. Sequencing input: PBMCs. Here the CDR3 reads CASGLASVTEAFF. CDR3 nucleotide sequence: TGTGCTAGTGGTTTGGCCTCGGTCACTGAAGCTTTCTTT.